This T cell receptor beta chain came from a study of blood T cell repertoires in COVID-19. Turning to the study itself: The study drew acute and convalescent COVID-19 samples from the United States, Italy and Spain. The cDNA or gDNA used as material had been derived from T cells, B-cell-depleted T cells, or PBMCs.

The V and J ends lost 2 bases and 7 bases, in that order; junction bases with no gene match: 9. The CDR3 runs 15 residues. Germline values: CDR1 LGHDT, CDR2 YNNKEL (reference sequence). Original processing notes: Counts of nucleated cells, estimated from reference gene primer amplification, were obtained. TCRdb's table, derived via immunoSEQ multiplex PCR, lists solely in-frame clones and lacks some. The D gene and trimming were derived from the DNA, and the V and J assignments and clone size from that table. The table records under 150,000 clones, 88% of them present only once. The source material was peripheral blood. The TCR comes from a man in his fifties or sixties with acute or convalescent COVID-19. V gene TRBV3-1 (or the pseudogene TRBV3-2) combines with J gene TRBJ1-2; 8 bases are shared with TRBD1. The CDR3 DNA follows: TGTGCCAGCAGCCAAAGTACGCAGGGGGCGCGTGGCTACACCTTC. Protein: CASSQSTQGARGYTF.